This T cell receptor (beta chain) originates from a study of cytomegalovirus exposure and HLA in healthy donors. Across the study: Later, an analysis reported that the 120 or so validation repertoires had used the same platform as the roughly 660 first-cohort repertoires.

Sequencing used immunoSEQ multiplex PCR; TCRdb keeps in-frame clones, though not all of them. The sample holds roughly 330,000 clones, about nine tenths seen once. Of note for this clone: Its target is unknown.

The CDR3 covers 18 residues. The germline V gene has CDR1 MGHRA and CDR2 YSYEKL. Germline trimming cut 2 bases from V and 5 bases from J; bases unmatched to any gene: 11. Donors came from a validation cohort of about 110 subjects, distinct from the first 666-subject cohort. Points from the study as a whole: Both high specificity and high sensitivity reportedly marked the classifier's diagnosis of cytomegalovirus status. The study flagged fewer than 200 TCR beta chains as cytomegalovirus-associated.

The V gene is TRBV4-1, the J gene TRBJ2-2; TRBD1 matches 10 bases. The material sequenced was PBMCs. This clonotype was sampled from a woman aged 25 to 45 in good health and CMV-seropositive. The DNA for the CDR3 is TGCGCCAGCAGCCAACCGGCGGGACAGGGGTTGAATACCGGGGAGCTGTTTTTT. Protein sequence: CASSQPAGQGLNTGELFF.